This TCR beta chain was obtained from a study of T cell changes during pregnancy in multiple sclerosis. This clone was detected only once. A read error may account for a junction end that differs from germline. The repertoire was sequenced with immunoSEQ multiplex PCR; TCRdb's copy has only in-frame clones and lacks some. This sample has 70,000 to 100,000 clones, with 94% found just once. This CDR3 is 13 amino acids long. Germline CDR1 is SGDLS and CDR2 is YYNGEE. Specimen: peripheral blood, collected in the third trimester of pregnancy. This sequence originates from a female donor with multiple sclerosis, enrolled in a pregnancy study. The chain carries TRBV9 and TRBJ1-4; no reliable D call. CDR3 coding DNA: TGTGCCAGCAGCGTATATCCTAACGAAAAACTGTTTTTT. As protein: CASSVYPNEKLFF.